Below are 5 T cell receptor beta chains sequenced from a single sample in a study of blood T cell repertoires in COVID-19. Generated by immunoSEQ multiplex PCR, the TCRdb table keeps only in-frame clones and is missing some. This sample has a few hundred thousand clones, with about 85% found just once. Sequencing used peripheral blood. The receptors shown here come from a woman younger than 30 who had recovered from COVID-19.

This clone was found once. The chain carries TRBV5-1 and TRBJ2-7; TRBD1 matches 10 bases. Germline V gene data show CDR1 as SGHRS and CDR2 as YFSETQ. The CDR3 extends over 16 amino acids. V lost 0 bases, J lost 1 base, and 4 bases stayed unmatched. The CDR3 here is CASSLAGTGASYEQYF. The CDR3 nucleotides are TGCGCCAGCAGCTTGGCTGGGACAGGGGCGTCCTACGAGCAGTACTTC.

This chain's CDR3 is CASSSRSGTYSYEQYF. The CDR3 nucleotides are TGTGCCAGCAGCTCCCGCAGCGGGACGTACTCCTACGAGCAGTACTTC. This chain links TRBV7-2 with TRBJ2-7, with 7 bases lining up with TRBD2. J gave up 0 bases and V 4 bases, and 9 bases lay outside the gene matches. The germline V gene encodes CDR1 SGHTA and CDR2 FQGNSA. The CDR3 covers 16 residues. Based on the CDR3 plus reference TRBV7-2 and TRBJ2-7, the full variable domain is GAGVSQSPSNKVTEKGKDVELRCDPISGHTALYWYRQSLGQGLEFLIYFQGNSAPDKSGLPSDRFSAERTGGSVSTLTIQRTQQEDSAVYLCASSSRSGTYSYEQYFGPGTRLTVT.

CDR3 loop: CASSQASSRVYNEQFF. CDR3 sequence (DNA): TGTGCCAGCAGCCAAGCCAGTTCTAGAGTCTACAATGAGCAGTTCTTC. The chain combines TRBV3-1 (or the pseudogene TRBV3-2) with TRBJ2-1, with D hard to call. This CDR3 is built from 16 residues. Germline loops: CDR1 LGHDT, CDR2 YNNKEL (reference sequence). Trimming shortened V by 1 base and J by 3 bases, and 13 bases separated the two germline ends.

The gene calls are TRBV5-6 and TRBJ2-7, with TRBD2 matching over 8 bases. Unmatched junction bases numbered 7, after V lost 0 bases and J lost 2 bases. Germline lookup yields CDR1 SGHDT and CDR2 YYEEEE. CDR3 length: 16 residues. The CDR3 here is CASSLGGAGGTYEQYF. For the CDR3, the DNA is TGTGCCAGCAGCTTGGGAGGGGCGGGAGGTACCTACGAGCAGTACTTC.

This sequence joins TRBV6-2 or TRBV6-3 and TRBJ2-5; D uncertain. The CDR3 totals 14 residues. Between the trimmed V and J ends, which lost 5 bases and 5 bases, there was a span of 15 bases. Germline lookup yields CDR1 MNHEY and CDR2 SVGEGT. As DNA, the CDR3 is TGTGCCAGCAGTCCCTCACGCGAAGTCGAGACCCAGTACTTC. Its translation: CASSPSREVETQYF.